Listed here are 2 T cell receptor beta chains from one sample, sequenced in a study of radiotherapy plus CTLA-4 blockade in lung cancer. Method: immunoSEQ multiplex PCR; TCRdb's copy keeps in-frame clones and lacks some. The sample lists about 80,000 clones; 70% to 85% were seen once. Sequencing used peripheral blood, obtained from a patient treated with radiotherapy plus ipilimumab. These receptors all stem from a human donor with non-small cell lung cancer who had stable disease on radiotherapy plus ipilimumab.

J is TRBJ2-3 and V is TRBV5-1; the match to TRBD1 covers 8 bases. The CDR3 sequence is 15 residues long. CDR1 and CDR2 (germline): SGHRS, YFSETQ. Trimming cost V 7 bases and J 4 bases; bases outside gene matches: 11. CDR3 in amino acids: CASSGVQGAADTQYF. In DNA, the CDR3 is TGCGCCAGCTCCGGTGTCCAGGGGGCTGCAGATACGCAGTATTTT.

This clone has a single count. The V gene is TRBV6-1, the J gene TRBJ1-5; weak D call: TRBD1 (6 bases). CDR3 size: 15 residues. The V and J ends lost 6 bases and 7 bases respectively, with 19 bases between them. CDR1 MNHNS and CDR2 SASEGT come from the germline V gene. The CDR3 loop reads CASRGDTTYRQPQHF. For the CDR3, the DNA is TGTGCCAGCAGGGGGGACACGACCTACCGGCAGCCCCAGCATTTT.